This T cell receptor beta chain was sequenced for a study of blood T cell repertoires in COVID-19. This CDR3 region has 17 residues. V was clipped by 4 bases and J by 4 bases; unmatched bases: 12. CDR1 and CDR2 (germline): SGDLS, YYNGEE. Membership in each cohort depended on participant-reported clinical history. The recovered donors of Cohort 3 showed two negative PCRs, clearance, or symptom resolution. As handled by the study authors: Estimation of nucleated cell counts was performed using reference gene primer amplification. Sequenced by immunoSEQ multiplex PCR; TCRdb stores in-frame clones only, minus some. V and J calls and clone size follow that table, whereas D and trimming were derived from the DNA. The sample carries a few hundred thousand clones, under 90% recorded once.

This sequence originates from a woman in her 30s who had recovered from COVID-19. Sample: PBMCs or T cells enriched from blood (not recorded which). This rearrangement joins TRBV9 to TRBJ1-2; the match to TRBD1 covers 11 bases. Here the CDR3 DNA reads TGTGCCAGCAGCAGCACCGGGACAGGGGGGCTCCGCTATGGCTACACCTTC. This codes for CASSSTGTGGLRYGYTF.